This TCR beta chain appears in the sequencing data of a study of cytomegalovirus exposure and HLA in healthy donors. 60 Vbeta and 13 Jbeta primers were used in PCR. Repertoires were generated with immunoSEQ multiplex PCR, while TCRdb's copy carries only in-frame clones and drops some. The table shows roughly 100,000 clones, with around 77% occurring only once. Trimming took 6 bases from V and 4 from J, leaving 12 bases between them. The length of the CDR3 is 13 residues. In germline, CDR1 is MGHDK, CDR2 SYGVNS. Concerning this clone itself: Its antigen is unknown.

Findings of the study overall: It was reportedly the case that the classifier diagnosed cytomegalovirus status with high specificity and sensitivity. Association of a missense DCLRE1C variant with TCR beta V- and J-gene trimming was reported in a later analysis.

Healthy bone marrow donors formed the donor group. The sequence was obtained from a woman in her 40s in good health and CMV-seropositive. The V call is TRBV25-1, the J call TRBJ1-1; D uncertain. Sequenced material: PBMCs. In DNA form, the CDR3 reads TGTGCCAGCAGGGCCCGGGGAACCACTGAAGCTTTCTTT. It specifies CASRARGTTEAFF.